This TCR beta chain stems from a study of blood T cell repertoires in COVID-19. Per the original methods: Reference gene primer amplification in the assay estimated nucleated cell counts. The data were produced by immunoSEQ multiplex PCR, yet TCRdb's version contains in-frame clones alone and is incomplete. That table supplies the V and J calls and clone size; D and trimming were determined from the DNA. The sample includes some 270,000 clones, 75% to 90% of them seen just once. Participants reported their clinical history, and cohort assignment relied on those reports. CDR1 LGHNA and CDR2 YSLEER come from the germline V gene. J was trimmed by 5 bases and V by 5 bases; bases with no gene match: 16. This CDR3 is built from 18 residues.

This chain uses TRBV4-3 with TRBJ1-4, with TRBD1 matching over 8 bases. Material: PBMCs or T cells enriched from blood (not recorded which). The receptor's source is a woman aged 40 to 50 who had been exposed to COVID-19. DNA for the CDR3: TGCGCCAGCAGCGAGACCTGGACAGGGAAGTATGGCAATGAAAAACTGTTTTTT. As protein: CASSETWTGKYGNEKLFF.